This T cell receptor (beta chain) was profiled in a study of T cell responses to AZD1222 COVID-19 vaccine. Notes on the study in general: Repertoire sampling was restricted to post-peak T cell response timepoints. Donors were chiefly white British, with a greater number of females, and clonal diversity was perhaps underestimated. Only six or seven AZD1222 recipients tested seropositive at baseline.

Germline assignment: CDR1 SNHLY and CDR2 FYNNEI. The V gene lost 7 bases and the J gene lost 3 bases, with 13 bases spanning the gap. The CDR3 contains 14 residues. Points on this clone: Its cognate antigen is unknown.

The table came from immunoSEQ multiplex PCR; TCRdb's copy has only in-frame clones and leaves some out. The top ten clones hold around 1.3% of a sample with roughly 150,000 clones, roughly nine tenths of them seen once. This TCR was sampled from an adult who received the AZD1222 COVID-19 vaccine. The sequenced sample was peripheral blood, obtained 28 days after the second AZD1222 dose. The chain couples TRBV2 to TRBJ1-5; D might be TRBD1 (5 bases). The CDR3 region is CASTGGLHNQPQHF. For the CDR3, the DNA is TGTGCCAGCACCGGGGGACTCCACAATCAGCCCCAGCATTTT. The whole variable domain, filled in from reference TRBV2 and TRBJ1-5, reads EPEVTQTPSHQVTQMGQEVILRCVPISNHLYFYWYRQILGQKVEFLVSFYNNEISEKSEIFDDQFSVERPDGSNFTLKIRSTKLEDSAMYFCASTGGLHNQPQHFGDGTRLSIL.